This paragraph covers one T cell receptor (beta chain) sequence. As yet, its antigen is unknown. This specimen belongs to a study of cytomegalovirus exposure and HLA in healthy donors. Study conclusions and caveats: Clonal expansion, a later analysis showed, was greater in HLA-associated TCR beta chains than in equally common others.

Germline V gene lookup returns CDR1 MRHNA and CDR2 SNTAGT. CDR3 length equals 15 residues. The V gene end was trimmed by 5 bases and the J gene end by 3 bases; junction bases not matched to a gene: 9. With 60 Vbeta and 13 Jbeta primers, the PCR was carried out. TCRdb's table, derived via immunoSEQ multiplex PCR, lists solely in-frame clones and lacks some. The sample contains under 90,000 clones, about 80% of which appear only once. The sequenced sample was PBMCs. The gene calls are TRBV6-4 and TRBJ2-7, with 8 bases identical to TRBD2. The TCR originated in a middle-aged man in good health and CMV-seropositive. CDR3 nucleotides: TGTGCCAGCAGTTGGGGTAAGCGGGAGCGCTACGAGCAGTACTTC. Amino acid sequence: CASSWGKRERYEQYF.